This is a list of T cell receptor beta chains from one sample in a study of T cell responses to AZD1222 COVID-19 vaccine. Sequencing was performed with immunoSEQ multiplex PCR; in TCRdb, only in-frame clones are kept and a portion is missing. The top ten clones hold more than 0.7% of a sample with 130,000 or so clones, more than 80% of them seen once. The sample in question was peripheral blood, obtained on day 0 of MenACWY control vaccination. Every receptor here comes from an adult in good health. The CDR3 runs from the conserved cysteine through the conserved F or W. The D gene is left open where the match is weak. Size is stated for part of the rows, as once, few or many counts, or as a class when the clone is expanded.

j_call	v_call	cdr3_length	d_call	clone_size	cdr3_nt	cdr3_aa
TRBJ2-7	TRBV27	14	TRBD1	-	TGTGCCAGCAAACAGGGACAGAGCTCCTACGAGCAGTACTTC	CASKQGQSSYEQYF
TRBJ1-1	TRBV4-3	14	-	-	TGCGCCAGCAGCCAGGCTTCTATTGGCACTGAAGCTTTCTTT	CASSQASIGTEAFF
TRBJ1-1	TRBV29-1	15	TRBD1	-	TGCAGCGTAAAAGACAGGGGGTGGATGAACACTGAAGCTTTCTTT	CSVKDRGWMNTEAFF
TRBJ2-1	TRBV2	15	TRBD2	-	TGTGCCAGCAGAGGGTCCCTAGCGGGTAACAATGAGCAGTTCTTC	CASRGSLAGNNEQFF
TRBJ1-1	TRBV9	16	TRBD1	-	TGTGCCAGCAGCGTTGGGACAGGGGGAGTGAACACTGAAGCTTTCTTT	CASSVGTGGVNTEAFF
TRBJ2-7	TRBV5-4	14	-	-	TGTGCCAGCAGCTTAGACAGACGCGCCGACGAGCAGTACTTC	CASSLDRRADEQYF
TRBJ2-3	TRBV7-9	14	-	-	TGTGCCAGCAGCCTTAGACAGACGACAGATACGCAGTATTTT	CASSLRQTTDTQYF
TRBJ1-1	TRBV5-1	14	-	few	TGCGCCAGCACAAAACAGGGAGATAACACTGAAGCTTTCTTT	CASTKQGDNTEAFF
TRBJ2-1	TRBV6-5	15	-	-	TGTGCCAGCCAACGGGTCCTGAGCTCCTACAATGAGCAGTTCTTC	CASQRVLSSYNEQFF
TRBJ1-2	TRBV5-1	13	TRBD1	-	TGCGCCAGCACCCTGGACAGGGCTGGGGGCTACACCTTC	CASTLDRAGGYTF